This TCR beta chain was sequenced for a study of T-cell memory formation after mild COVID-19. As for the study in general: Largely donor-specific sequence clusters came from a couple of donors.

CDR1 SGHRS and CDR2 YFSETQ come from the germline V gene. The ends were cut back, 0 bases at V and 0 bases at J, with 21 bases in the middle. The CDR3 runs to 19 residues. TCR alpha and TCR beta cDNA libraries carrying sample barcodes and UMIs came from 5'RACE with constant-segment primers. TCRdb passed the 5' RACE reads through MiXCR, listing each CDR3 protein once. The sample includes fewer than 95,000 distinct CDR3 sequences, roughly an eighth of them seen just once. This receptor was taken from an adult woman who had mild COVID-19 (a few samples of this study predate the infection). Cell type and time point are not known. The V call is TRBV5-1, the J call TRBJ1-2, with a possible D match to TRBD1 (5 bases). Sequencing used PBMCs or a T cell subset sorted from them (not recorded which). CDR3 DNA sequence: TGCGCCAGCAGCTTGGCCGGGGCGGGATTCCCATCAGCTAACTATGGCTACACCTTC. Residues: CASSLAGAGFPSANYGYTF.